This T cell receptor (beta chain) was sequenced in a study of shared clonotypes between healthy human individuals. This table comes from immunoSEQ multiplex PCR, and its TCRdb copy is limited to in-frame clones, with some not included. The sample consists of fewer than 1.8 million clones, approximately 98.5% of them appearing once. Per the germline V gene, CDR1 is SGDLS and CDR2 is YYNGEE. V was cut by 3 bases and J by 6 bases, with 12 bases left in between. The CDR3 contains 14 residues. This rearrangement joins TRBV9 to TRBJ2-2; perhaps TRBD2 as D (5 bases). Sequencing used naive CD4+ T cells sorted from blood. Specified subset: CD45RA+ positively selected. The sequence derives from a man aged 30 to 39 in good health. The chain's CDR3 is CASSGGPSPGELFF. The CDR3 DNA is TGTGCCAGCAGCGGCGGGCCTAGCCCCGGGGAGCTGTTTTTT.